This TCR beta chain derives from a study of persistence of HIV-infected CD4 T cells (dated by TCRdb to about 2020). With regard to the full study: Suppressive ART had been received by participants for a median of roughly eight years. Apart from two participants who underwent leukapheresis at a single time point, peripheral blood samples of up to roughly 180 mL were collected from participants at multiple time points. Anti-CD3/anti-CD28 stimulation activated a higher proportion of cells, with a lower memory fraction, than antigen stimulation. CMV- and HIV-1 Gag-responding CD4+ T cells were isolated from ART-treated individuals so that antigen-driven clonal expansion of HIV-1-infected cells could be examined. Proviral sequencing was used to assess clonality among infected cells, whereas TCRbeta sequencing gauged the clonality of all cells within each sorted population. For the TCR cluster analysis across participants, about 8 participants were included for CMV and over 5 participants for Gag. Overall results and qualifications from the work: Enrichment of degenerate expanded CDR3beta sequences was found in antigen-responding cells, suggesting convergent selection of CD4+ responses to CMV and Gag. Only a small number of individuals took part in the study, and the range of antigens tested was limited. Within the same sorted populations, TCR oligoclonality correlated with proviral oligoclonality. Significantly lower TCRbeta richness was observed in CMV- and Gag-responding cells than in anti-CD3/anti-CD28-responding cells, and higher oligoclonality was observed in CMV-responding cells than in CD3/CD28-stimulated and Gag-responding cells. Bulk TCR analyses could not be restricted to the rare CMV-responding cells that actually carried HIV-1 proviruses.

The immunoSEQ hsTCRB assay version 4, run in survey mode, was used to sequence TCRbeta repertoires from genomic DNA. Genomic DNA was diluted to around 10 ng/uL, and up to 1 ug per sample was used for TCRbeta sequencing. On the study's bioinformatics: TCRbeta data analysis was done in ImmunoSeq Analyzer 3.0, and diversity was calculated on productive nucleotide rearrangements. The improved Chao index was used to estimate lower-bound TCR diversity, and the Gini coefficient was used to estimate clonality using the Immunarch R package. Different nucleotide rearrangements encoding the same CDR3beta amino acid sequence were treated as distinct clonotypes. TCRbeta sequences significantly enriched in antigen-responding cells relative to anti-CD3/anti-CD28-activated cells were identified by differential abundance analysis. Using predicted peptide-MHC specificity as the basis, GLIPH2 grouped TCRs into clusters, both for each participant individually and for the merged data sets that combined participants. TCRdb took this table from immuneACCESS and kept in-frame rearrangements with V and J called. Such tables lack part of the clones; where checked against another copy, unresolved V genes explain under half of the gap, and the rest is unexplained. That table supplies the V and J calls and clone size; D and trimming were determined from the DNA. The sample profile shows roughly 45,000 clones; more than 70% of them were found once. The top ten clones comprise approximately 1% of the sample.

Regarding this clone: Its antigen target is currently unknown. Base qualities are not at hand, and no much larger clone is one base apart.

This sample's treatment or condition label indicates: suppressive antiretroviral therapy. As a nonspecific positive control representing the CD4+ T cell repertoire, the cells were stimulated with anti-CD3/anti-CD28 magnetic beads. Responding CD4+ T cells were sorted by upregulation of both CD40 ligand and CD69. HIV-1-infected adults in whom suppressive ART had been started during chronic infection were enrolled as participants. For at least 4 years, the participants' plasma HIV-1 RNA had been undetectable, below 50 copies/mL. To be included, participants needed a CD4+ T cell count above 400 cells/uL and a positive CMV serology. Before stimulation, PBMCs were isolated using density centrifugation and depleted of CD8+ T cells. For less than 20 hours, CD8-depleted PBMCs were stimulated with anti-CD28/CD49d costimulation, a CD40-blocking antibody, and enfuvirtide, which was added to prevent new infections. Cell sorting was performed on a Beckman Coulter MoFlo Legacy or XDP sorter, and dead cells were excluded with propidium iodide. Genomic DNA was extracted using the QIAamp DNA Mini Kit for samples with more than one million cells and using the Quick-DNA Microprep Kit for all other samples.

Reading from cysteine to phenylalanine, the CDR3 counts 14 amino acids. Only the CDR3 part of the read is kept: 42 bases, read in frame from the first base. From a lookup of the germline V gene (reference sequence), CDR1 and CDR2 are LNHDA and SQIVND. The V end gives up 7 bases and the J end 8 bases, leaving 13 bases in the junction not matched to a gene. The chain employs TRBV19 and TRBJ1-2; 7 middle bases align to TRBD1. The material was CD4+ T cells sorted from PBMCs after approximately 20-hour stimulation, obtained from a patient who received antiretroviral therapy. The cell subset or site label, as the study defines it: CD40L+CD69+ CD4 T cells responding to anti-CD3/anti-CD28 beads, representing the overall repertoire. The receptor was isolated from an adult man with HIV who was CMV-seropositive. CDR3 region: CASTPTGPSRGYTF. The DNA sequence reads TGTGCCAGTACCCCGACAGGGCCCTCGCGGGGCTACACCTTC.